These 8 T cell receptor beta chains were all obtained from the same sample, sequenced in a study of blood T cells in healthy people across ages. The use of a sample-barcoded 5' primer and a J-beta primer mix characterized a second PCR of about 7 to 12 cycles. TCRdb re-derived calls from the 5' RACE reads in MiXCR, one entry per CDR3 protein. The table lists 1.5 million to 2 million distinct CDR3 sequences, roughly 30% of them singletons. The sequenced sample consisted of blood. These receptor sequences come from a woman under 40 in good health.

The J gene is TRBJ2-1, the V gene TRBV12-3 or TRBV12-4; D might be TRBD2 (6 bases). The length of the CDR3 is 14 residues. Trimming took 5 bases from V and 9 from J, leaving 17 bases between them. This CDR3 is CASSPGLRAGEQFF. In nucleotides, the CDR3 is TGTGCCAGCAGTCCGGGACTTAGAGCCGGTGAGCAGTTCTTC.

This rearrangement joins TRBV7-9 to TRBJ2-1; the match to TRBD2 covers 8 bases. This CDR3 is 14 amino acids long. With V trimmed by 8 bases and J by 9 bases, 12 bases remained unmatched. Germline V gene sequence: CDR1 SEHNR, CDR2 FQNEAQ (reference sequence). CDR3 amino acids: CASGKTGLVPEQFF. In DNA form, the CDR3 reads TGTGCCAGCGGGAAAACGGGACTAGTCCCTGAGCAGTTCTTC.

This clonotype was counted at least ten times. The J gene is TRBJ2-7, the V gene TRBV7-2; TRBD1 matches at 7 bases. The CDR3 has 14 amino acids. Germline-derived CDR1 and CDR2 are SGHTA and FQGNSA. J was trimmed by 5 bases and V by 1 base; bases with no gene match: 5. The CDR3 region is CASSLVDRAHEQYF. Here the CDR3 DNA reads TGTGCCAGCAGCTTAGTAGACAGGGCCCACGAGCAGTACTTC.

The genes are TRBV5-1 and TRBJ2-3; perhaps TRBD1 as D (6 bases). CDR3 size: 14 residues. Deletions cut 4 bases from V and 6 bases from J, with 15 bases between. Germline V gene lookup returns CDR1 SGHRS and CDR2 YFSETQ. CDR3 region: CASSRDNQADTQYF. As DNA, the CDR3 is TGCGCCAGCAGCCGGGACAACCAGGCGGATACGCAGTATTTT.

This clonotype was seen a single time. In DNA form, the CDR3 reads TGTGCCAGCAATCAGGGGGCCGAGACTGAAGCTTTCTTT. It translates to CASNQGAETEAFF. The chain uses TRBV6-2 or TRBV6-3 and TRBJ1-1; 8 bases fit TRBD1. The CDR3 covers 13 residues. J was trimmed by 5 bases and V by 7 bases; bases with no gene match: 6. CDR1 is MNHEY and CDR2 is SVGEGT in the germline V gene.

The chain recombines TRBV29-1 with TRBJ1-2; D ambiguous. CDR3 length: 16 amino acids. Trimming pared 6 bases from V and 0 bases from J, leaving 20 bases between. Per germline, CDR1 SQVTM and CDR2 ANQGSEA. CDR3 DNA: TGCAGCGTCCGCACCCCCACCGGAGGCACTAACTATGGCTACACCTTC. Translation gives CSVRTPTGGTNYGYTF.

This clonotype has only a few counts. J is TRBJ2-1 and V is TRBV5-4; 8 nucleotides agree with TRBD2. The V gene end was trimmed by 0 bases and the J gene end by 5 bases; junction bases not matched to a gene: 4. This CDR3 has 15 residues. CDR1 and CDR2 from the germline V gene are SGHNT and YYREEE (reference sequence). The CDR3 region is CASSLGGTRDNEQFF. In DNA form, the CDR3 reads TGTGCCAGCAGCTTGGGAGGGACTAGAGACAATGAGCAGTTCTTC.

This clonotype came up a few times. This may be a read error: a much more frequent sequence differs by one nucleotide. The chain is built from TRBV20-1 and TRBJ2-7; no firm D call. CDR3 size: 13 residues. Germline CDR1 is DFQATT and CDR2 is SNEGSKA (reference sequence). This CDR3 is CSANRDKFYVQYF. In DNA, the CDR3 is TGCAGTGCAAATCGAGACAAGTTCTACGTGCAGTACTTC.